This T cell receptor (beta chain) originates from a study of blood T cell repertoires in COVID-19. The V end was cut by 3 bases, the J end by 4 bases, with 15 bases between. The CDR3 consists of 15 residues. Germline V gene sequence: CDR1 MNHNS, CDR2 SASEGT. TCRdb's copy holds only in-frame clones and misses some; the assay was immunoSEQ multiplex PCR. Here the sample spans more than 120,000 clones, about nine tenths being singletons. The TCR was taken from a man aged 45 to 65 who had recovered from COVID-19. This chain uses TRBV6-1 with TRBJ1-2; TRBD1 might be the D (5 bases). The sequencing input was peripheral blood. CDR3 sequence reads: CASSDRDRSFYGYTF. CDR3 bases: TGTGCCAGCAGTGACCGCGACAGATCTTTCTATGGCTACACCTTC.